One and the same sample provided the 26 T cell receptor beta chains below, sequenced in a study of blood T cell repertoires in COVID-19. Data came from immunoSEQ multiplex PCR; TCRdb stores just in-frame clones and leaves some out. Of some 180,000 clones in the sample, 75% to 85% were seen once. Sequenced input: peripheral blood. Receptors were obtained from a woman between 40 and 55 years old with COVID-19, enrolled during active disease.

This chain uses TRBV2 with TRBJ2-1; TRBD2 matches at 10 bases. The CDR3 spans 14 residues. CDR1 and CDR2 (germline): SNHLY, FYNNEI. J gave up 5 bases and V 6 bases, and 4 bases lay outside the gene matches. Here the CDR3 reads CASRDTSGNNEQFF. Here the CDR3 DNA reads TGTGCCAGCAGAGATACTAGCGGGAACAATGAGCAGTTCTTC.

This clone was observed a single time. This chain links TRBV7-6 with TRBJ1-4; no definite D call. CDR1 and CDR2 (germline): SGHVS, FNYEAQ. Trimming cost V 2 bases and J 1 base, with 14 bases left between them. The CDR3 sequence is 17 residues long. The CDR3 nucleotides are TGTGCCAGCAGCTTAAGGCGGACGCGGGGAACTAATGAAAAACTGTTTTTT. Its translation is CASSLRRTRGTNEKLFF.

A few counts support this clone. V is TRBV5-4 and J is TRBJ1-2; D remains unclear. The CDR3 loop spans 15 amino acids. Germline V gene data show CDR1 as SGHNT and CDR2 as YYREEE (reference sequence). V lost 0 bases, J lost 7 bases, and 16 bases lay in between. The CDR3 loop reads CASSLELDSLVGYTF. The CDR3 DNA follows: TGTGCCAGCAGCTTGGAGTTAGACTCCCTCGTTGGCTACACCTTC. The whole variable domain, remainder taken from reference TRBV5-4 and TRBJ1-2, is ETGVTQSPTHLIKTRGQQVTLRCSSQSGHNTVSWYQQALGQGPQFIFQYYREEENGRGNFPPRFSGLQFPNYSSELNVNALELDDSALYLCASSLELDSLVGYTFGSGTRLTVV.

The rearrangement uses TRBV28 and TRBJ1-2; D is undetermined. V shed 7 bases and J shed 1 base, with 10 bases lying between them. Germline assignment: CDR1 MDHEN and CDR2 SYDVKM. This CDR3 comprises 13 residues. The CDR3 here is CASTIPNNYGYTF. The CDR3 region has the DNA TGTGCCAGCACCATCCCCAATAACTATGGCTACACCTTC.

A single count supports this clone. V gene TRBV2 combines with J gene TRBJ2-4; D possibly corresponds to TRBD1 (5 bases). CDR1 and CDR2 from the germline V gene are SNHLY and FYNNEI. This CDR3 is built from 15 residues. The V gene lost 3 bases and the J gene lost 0 bases, with 9 bases spanning the gap. CDR3 nucleotides: TGTGCCAGCAGTGACCCAGGGCTAGCCAAAAACATTCAGTACTTC. It codes for CASSDPGLAKNIQYF.

The rearrangement links TRBV19 to TRBJ1-5, with unresolved D. Trimming pared 9 bases from V and 4 bases from J, leaving 13 bases between. This CDR3 is built from 13 residues. The germline gives CDR1 LNHDA, CDR2 SQIVND (reference sequence). CDR3 sequence: CASNQALNQPQHF. The CDR3 DNA reads as TGTGCCAGCAACCAGGCCCTTAATCAGCCCCAGCATTTT.

This chain uses TRBV5-6 with TRBJ2-5; tentatively, D is TRBD1 (6 bases). V was pared by 3 bases and J by 3 bases, with 9 bases between. The germline gives CDR1 SGHDT, CDR2 YYEEEE. There are 13 residues in the CDR3. The CDR3 DNA reads as TGTGCCAGCAGCTCCTGGACAGAAGAGACCCAGTACTTC. Amino acid sequence: CASSSWTEETQYF.

The chain is built from TRBV19 and TRBJ1-2; TRBD1 might be the D (5 bases). V lost 5 bases and J 5 bases, leaving 18 bases between the germline ends. From germline, CDR1 is LNHDA and CDR2 SQIVND (reference sequence). CDR3 length: 15 residues. CDR3 bases: TGTGCCAGTAGTGTCCTTCACAGGAGCCCATATGGCTACACCTTC. Its translation: CASSVLHRSPYGYTF.

This clone appeared a few times. V usage is TRBV11-2 and J usage is TRBJ2-2; D is unresolved. Germline loops: CDR1 SGHAT, CDR2 FQNNGV. The CDR3 contains 14 residues. V was trimmed by 1 base and J by 4 bases, leaving 7 bases between them. CDR3 in DNA: TGTGCCAGCAGCTTAGGGGCCCTCACCGGGGAGCTGTTTTTT. Protein sequence: CASSLGALTGELFF.

This chain connects TRBV4-1 to TRBJ2-1; D not certain. The CDR3 has 16 amino acids. CDR1 is MGHRA and CDR2 is YSYEKL in the germline V gene. The V gene lost 2 bases and the J gene lost 2 bases, with 13 bases spanning the gap. In DNA form, the CDR3 reads TGCGCCAGCAGCCAAATGCCTAAAGTGGCCTACAATGAGCAGTTCTTC. Protein sequence: CASSQMPKVAYNEQFF.

V and J are TRBV2 and TRBJ1-1, with D tentatively TRBD1 (5 bases). Trimming removed 6 bases from V and 5 bases from J, with 13 bases in between. The CDR3 extends over 13 amino acids. CDR1 SNHLY and CDR2 FYNNEI come from the germline V gene. CDR3 amino acids: CASSADSETEAFF. The CDR3 coding sequence is TGTGCCAGCAGCGCTGACAGCGAAACTGAAGCTTTCTTT. Full variable domain (missing parts from reference TRBV2 and TRBJ1-1): EPEVTQTPSHQVTQMGQEVILRCVPISNHLYFYWYRQILGQKVEFLVSFYNNEISEKSEIFDDQFSVERPDGSNFTLKIRSTKLEDSAMYFCASSADSETEAFFGQGTRLTVV.

This clone appeared many times. CDR3 residues: CASGRDRVTGELFF. The CDR3 DNA reads TGTGCCAGTGGAAGGGACAGGGTCACCGGGGAGCTGTTTTTT. This rearrangement joins TRBV19 to TRBJ2-2, with TRBD1 identical over 9 bases. This CDR3 has 14 amino acids. Trimming at V came to 8 bases and at J to 4 bases, leaving 5 bases not matched to a gene. Per germline, CDR1 LNHDA and CDR2 SQIVND (reference sequence).

The rearrangement joins TRBV5-1 to TRBJ2-7; 7 nucleotides match TRBD1. Trimming took 5 bases from V and 2 from J; bases not matched to a gene: 4. The CDR3 is 13 amino acids. Germline loops: CDR1 SGHRS, CDR2 YFSETQ. The CDR3 DNA follows: TGCGCCAGCAGAAACAGGGGTGCCTACGAGCAGTACTTC. Its translation: CASRNRGAYEQYF.

This rearrangement joins TRBV30 to TRBJ1-6; 11 bases agree with TRBD1. Germline CDR1 and CDR2: GTSNPN and SVGIG (reference sequence). V trimming: 0 bases; J trimming: 10 bases; junction bases outside the gene matches: 8. This CDR3 comprises 16 residues. The CDR3 DNA reads TGTGCCTGGAGTGTAACCGGGACAGGGGGTAGGTCACCCCTCCACTTT. Protein sequence: CAWSVTGTGGRSPLHF.

The chain joins TRBV6-1 to TRBJ1-6; possibly TRBD1 for D (5 bases). V was clipped by 1 base and J by 8 bases, with 9 bases between them. Per germline, CDR1 MNHNS and CDR2 SASEGT. The CDR3 runs to 14 residues. In DNA, the CDR3 is TGTGCCAGCAGTGAAGTCTGGGGGGATTCACCCCTCCACTTT. This codes for CASSEVWGDSPLHF.

The J gene is TRBJ1-2, the V gene TRBV11-2, with 8 bases identical to TRBD1. With 3 bases clipped from V and 6 bases from J, the junction kept 12 bases outside the gene matches. There are 16 residues in the CDR3. Per the germline V gene, CDR1 is SGHAT and CDR2 is FQNNGV. CDR3 nucleotides: TGTGCCAGCAGCTTCGTTCCAGGGGGCCCTATCGATGGCTACACCTTC. Its translation is CASSFVPGGPIDGYTF.

V gene TRBV29-1 combines with J gene TRBJ2-7; TRBD2 is a possible D gene (5 bases). Per the germline V gene, CDR1 is SQVTM and CDR2 is ANQGSEA. Between the trimmed V and J ends, which lost 3 bases and 5 bases, there was a span of 17 bases. The CDR3 contains 14 residues. This CDR3 reads CSVDYKRPPDEQYV. CDR3 in DNA: TGCAGCGTTGACTACAAGCGGCCACCTGACGAGCAGTACGTC.

The chain joins TRBV6-6 to TRBJ2-3; D gene uncertain. The V end was cut by 2 bases, the J end by 4 bases, with 13 bases between. The CDR3 runs 15 residues. Germline V CDR1 and CDR2: MNHNY, SVGAGI (reference sequence). The CDR3 loop reads CASSYSSRNADTQYF. The CDR3 region has the DNA TGTGCCAGCAGTTACAGTAGCAGAAACGCAGATACGCAGTATTTT.

The rearrangement uses TRBV9 and TRBJ2-7, with 12 bases aligning to TRBD2. This CDR3 contains 19 residues. The germline CDR1 and CDR2 sequences are SGDLS and YYNGEE. Trimming removed 4 bases from V and 2 bases from J; junction bases left unmatched: 16. CDR3 region: CASSPLGVLAGGATYEQYF. The CDR3 bases are TGTGCCAGCAGCCCCCTGGGGGTACTAGCGGGAGGTGCGACCTACGAGCAGTACTTC.

The chain has TRBV5-1 and TRBJ2-7; weak D call: TRBD2 (6 bases). The ends were cut back, 0 bases at V and 5 bases at J, with 12 bases in the middle. There are 14 residues in the CDR3. Germline CDR1 SGHRS, CDR2 YFSETQ. The CDR3 nucleotides read TGCGCCAGCAGCTTGGGTTGGGAGGCGGACGAGCAGTACTTC. Protein product: CASSLGWEADEQYF.

Remarks on this clone: One end of the junction is discordant with germline, which a read error may explain. The chain employs TRBV7-7 and TRBJ2-5; D unresolved. There are 13 residues in the CDR3. Per the germline V gene, CDR1 is SSHAT and CDR2 is FNYEAQ (reference sequence). In nucleotides, the CDR3 is TGTGCTAGCAGCTTCTACCTCCAAGAGACCCAGTACTTC. This codes for CASSFYLQETQYF.

The DNA for the CDR3 is TGTGCCAGCAGGGGGACAGGGGACAATCAGCCCCAGCATTTT. Protein product: CASRGTGDNQPQHF. The chain employs TRBV6-5 and TRBJ1-5; 10 bases are a match to TRBD1. CDR3 length: 14 residues. Trimming removed 6 bases from V and 3 bases from J; junction bases left unmatched: 2. The germline CDR1 and CDR2 sequences are MNHEY and SVGAGI.

The chain recombines TRBV19 with TRBJ1-1; D ambiguous. V lost 6 bases to trimming and J lost 4 bases, with 6 bases between them. Germline CDR1 reads LNHDA; CDR2 reads SQIVND (reference sequence). The CDR3 consists of 11 residues. The CDR3 is CASRTITEAFF. The CDR3, as DNA: TGTGCCAGTAGGACTATCACTGAAGCTTTCTTT.

The V gene is TRBV7-9, the J gene TRBJ2-7, with unresolved D. The CDR3 length is 14 residues. Trimming stripped 3 bases from V and 7 bases from J, with 16 bases between. Per germline, CDR1 SEHNR and CDR2 FQNEAQ (reference sequence). The CDR3 nucleotides are TGTGCCAGCAGCTTTGTCGCTCTGGCGCGGGAGCAGTACTTC. Translation gives CASSFVALAREQYF.

This chain links TRBV5-4 with TRBJ2-3, with D hard to call. Germline V lookup: CDR1 SGHNT, CDR2 YYREEE (reference sequence). The CDR3 is 13 amino acids. V shed 1 base and J shed 4 bases, with 7 bases lying between them. The CDR3 DNA sequence: TGTGCCAGCAGCTTGTTTTCCTCAGATACGCAGTATTTT. Translating gives CASSLFSSDTQYF.

This chain joins TRBV5-6 and TRBJ2-5, with 8 bases fitting TRBD1. The CDR3 has 19 amino acids. The V and J ends lost 3 bases and 6 bases, in that order; junction bases with no gene match: 22. Germline assignment: CDR1 SGHDT and CDR2 YYEEEE. CDR3 in DNA: TGTGCCAGCAGCTCCCCTTCCCCCTCGAGCAGGGGGCTCTGGAAGACCCAGTACTTC. It specifies CASSSPSPSSRGLWKTQYF. The whole variable domain, remainder taken from reference TRBV5-6 and TRBJ2-5, is DAGVTQSPTHLIKTRGQQVTLRCSPKSGHDTVSWYQQALGQGPQFIFQYYEEEERQRGNFPDRFSGHQFPNYSSELNVNALLLGDSALYLCASSSPSPSSRGLWKTQYFGPGTRLLVL.